The present T cell receptor beta chain was sequenced within a study of cytomegalovirus exposure and HLA in healthy donors. From germline, CDR1 is SGHRS and CDR2 YFSETQ. The V segment lost 4 bases and the J segment 1 base; nucleotides outside the gene matches: 4. The CDR3 consists of 14 residues. PCR used 60 Vbeta primers and 13 Jbeta primers. Some clones are missing from TCRdb's copy, which holds only in-frame ones; the method was immunoSEQ multiplex PCR. The table for this sample gives 56,000 or so clones. This clonotype originated in a female donor in good health and CMV-seronegative. The sample was PBMCs. This chain connects TRBV5-1 to TRBJ2-5; 7 nucleotides match TRBD2. The CDR3 loop is CASSGGTTQETQYF. The CDR3 coding sequence is TGCGCCAGCAGCGGCGGGACTACCCAAGAGACCCAGTACTTC.